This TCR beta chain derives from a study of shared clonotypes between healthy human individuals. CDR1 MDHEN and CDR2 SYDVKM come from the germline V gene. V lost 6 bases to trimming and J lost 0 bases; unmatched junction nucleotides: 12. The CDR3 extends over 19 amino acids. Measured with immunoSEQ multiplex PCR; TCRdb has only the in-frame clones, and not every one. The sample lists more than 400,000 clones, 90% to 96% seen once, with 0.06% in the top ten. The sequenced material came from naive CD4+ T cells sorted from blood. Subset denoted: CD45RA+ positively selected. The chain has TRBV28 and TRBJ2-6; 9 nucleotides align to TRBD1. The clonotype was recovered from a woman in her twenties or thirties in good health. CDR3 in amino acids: CASRRRTGATSSGANVLTF. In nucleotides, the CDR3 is TGTGCCAGCAGGCGACGGACAGGGGCAACGTCCTCTGGGGCCAACGTCCTGACTTTC.